The 14 T cell receptor beta chains presented below share a single source sample, sequenced in a study of T-cell reconstitution after alpha-beta-depleted transplantation in children. The library targeted TCRbeta and was prepared with unique molecular identifiers. TCRdb used MiXCR to reprocess the PCR reads, holding one entry per CDR3 protein. The table records fewer than 700,000 distinct CDR3 sequences, 20% to 25% of them present only once. The sample in question was PBMCs, mostly from graft donor cells, obtained 360 days after TCRalphabeta/CD19-depleted stem cell transplant. The receptors originated from a boy under three years old who had a stem cell transplant for acute myeloid leukemia, so the T cells may come from the graft donor.

This chain links TRBV7-2 with TRBJ2-5, with 9 bases fitting TRBD1. There are 14 residues in the CDR3. Unmatched junction bases numbered 2, after V lost 5 bases and J lost 1 base. Germline V gene sequence: CDR1 SGHTA, CDR2 FQGNSA. The CDR3 reads CASSKDRGQETQYF. CDR3 in DNA: TGTGCCAGCAGCAAGGACAGGGGCCAAGAGACCCAGTACTTC.

This clonotype was counted at least ten times. The DNA for the CDR3 is TGTGCCAGCAGTTTAGACAGGGGGCGCGCCTATGGCTACACCTTC. This translates into CASSLDRGRAYGYTF. V is TRBV12-3 or TRBV12-4 and J is TRBJ1-2; 9 bases line up with TRBD1. V lost 1 base and J lost 4; bases outside the gene matches: 4. The CDR3 is 15 residues long.

This clonotype has at least ten counts. The chain carries TRBV6-5 and TRBJ1-2, with unresolved D. The CDR3 has 15 residues. The germline V and J ends were trimmed by 2 bases and 4 bases, with 14 bases remaining between them. Germline assignment: CDR1 MNHEY and CDR2 SVGAGI. The CDR3 nucleotides read TGTGCCAGCAGTTACGGGGTATTGGGAGGCTATGGCTACACCTTC. The encoded protein is CASSYGVLGGYGYTF.

The rearrangement links TRBV7-8 to TRBJ1-3; D not resolved. V was shortened by 5 bases and J by 9 bases, with 8 bases between the two germline ends. Germline values: CDR1 SGHVS, CDR2 FQNEAQ. This CDR3 is built from 11 residues. The CDR3 spells CASSTFGTIYF. The CDR3 nucleotides are TGTGCCAGCAGCACTTTTGGCACCATATATTTT.

The genes are TRBV20-1 and TRBJ1-5; no firm D call. Germline V CDR1 and CDR2: DFQATT, SNEGSKA (reference sequence). The CDR3 consists of 14 residues. V was trimmed by 3 bases and J by 5 bases, leaving 14 bases between them. The chain's CDR3 is CSASSIGRYQPQHF. CDR3 sequence (DNA): TGCAGTGCTAGTTCCATTGGGAGGTATCAGCCCCAGCATTTT.

There are a few counts of this clonotype. The chain recombines TRBV10-1 with TRBJ2-1, with TRBD2 matching over 9 bases. CDR3 size: 16 residues. With 6 bases clipped from V and 6 bases from J, the junction kept 12 bases outside the gene matches. Germline lookup yields CDR1 WNHNN and CDR2 SYGVQD (reference sequence). As DNA, the CDR3 is TGCGCCAGCAGCGGTGGGGCGGGGGGGTTTCTCAATGAGCAGTTCTTC. Protein: CASSGGAGGFLNEQFF.

V is TRBV20-1 and J is TRBJ2-1, with TRBD2 identical over 8 bases. The germline gives CDR1 DFQATT, CDR2 SNEGSKA (reference sequence). Losses at the gene ends were 2 bases for V and 6 bases for J; bases not matched to a gene: 9. The CDR3 sequence is 15 residues long. CDR3 in amino acids: CSARRGSGVLNEQFF. In DNA form, the CDR3 reads TGCAGTGCTAGACGGGGTAGCGGGGTCCTCAATGAGCAGTTCTTC.

This clonotype was found a few times. The V gene is TRBV11-2, the J gene TRBJ2-3; D is perhaps TRBD1 (6 bases). CDR1 SGHAT and CDR2 FQNNGV come from the germline V gene. The CDR3 has 18 amino acids. The V and J ends lost 3 bases and 2 bases respectively, with 21 bases between them. CDR3 amino acids: CASSFRGLGARDTDTQYF. CDR3 in DNA: TGTGCCAGCAGCTTTCGGGGTCTGGGGGCTCGAGACACAGATACGCAGTATTTT.

At least ten counts were recorded for this clonotype. This chain links TRBV12-3 or TRBV12-4 with TRBJ2-1; possibly TRBD2 for D (5 bases). V was clipped by 2 bases and J by 7 bases, with 12 bases between them. The CDR3 contains 14 residues. This chain's CDR3 is CASSLTAGGNEQFF. DNA of the CDR3: TGTGCCAGCAGTTTAACCGCGGGCGGGAATGAGCAGTTCTTC.

The chain links TRBV4-3 to TRBJ2-5; TRBD2 might be the D (5 bases). The CDR3 runs to 15 residues. The germline V and J ends were trimmed by 0 bases and 0 bases, with 8 bases remaining between them. Germline loops: CDR1 LGHNA, CDR2 YSLEER. The CDR3 reads CASSQDQDYQETQYF. As DNA, the CDR3 is TGCGCCAGCAGCCAAGATCAGGACTACCAAGAGACCCAGTACTTC.

This clonotype has a count of ten or more. V is TRBV20-1 and J is TRBJ2-5; D remains unclear. Trimming took 7 bases from V and 5 from J, leaving 29 bases between them. The CDR3 length is 17 residues. Germline CDR1 DFQATT, CDR2 SNEGSKA (reference sequence). The CDR3 here is CSEIHGVSGCLRETQYF. In DNA, the CDR3 is TGCAGTGAAATACATGGGGTTTCGGGCTGCCTCCGGGAGACCCAGTACTTC.

This clonotype has just a few counts. V gene TRBV4-1 combines with J gene TRBJ1-5; TRBD1 is a possible D gene (5 bases). Trimming stripped 4 bases from V and 11 bases from J, with 21 bases between. Germline-derived CDR1 and CDR2 are MGHRA and YSYEKL. The length of the CDR3 is 15 residues. The CDR3 DNA sequence: TGCGCCAGCAGCCGAGCACCGGTTCAGGGTTCAGCCCAGCATTTT. It specifies CASSRAPVQGSAQHF.

V gene TRBV28 combines with J gene TRBJ2-5; D is uncertain. Germline loops: CDR1 MDHEN, CDR2 SYDVKM. V lost 5 bases to trimming and J lost 0 bases, with 13 bases between them. This CDR3 has 15 amino acids. CDR3 DNA: TGTGCCAGCAGTCCCGTGTTATGGGACCAAGAGACCCAGTACTTC. Amino acids: CASSPVLWDQETQYF.

This clonotype was detected many times. The chain employs TRBV12-3 or TRBV12-4 and TRBJ2-1, with TRBD2 matching 8 bases. The junction had 6 bases not matched to a gene; V was cut back by 5 bases and J by 0 bases. This CDR3 has 16 residues. CDR3 sequence (DNA): TGTGCCAGCAGTGACACGGGGGGGGACTCCTACAATGAGCAGTTCTTC. It encodes CASSDTGGDSYNEQFF.